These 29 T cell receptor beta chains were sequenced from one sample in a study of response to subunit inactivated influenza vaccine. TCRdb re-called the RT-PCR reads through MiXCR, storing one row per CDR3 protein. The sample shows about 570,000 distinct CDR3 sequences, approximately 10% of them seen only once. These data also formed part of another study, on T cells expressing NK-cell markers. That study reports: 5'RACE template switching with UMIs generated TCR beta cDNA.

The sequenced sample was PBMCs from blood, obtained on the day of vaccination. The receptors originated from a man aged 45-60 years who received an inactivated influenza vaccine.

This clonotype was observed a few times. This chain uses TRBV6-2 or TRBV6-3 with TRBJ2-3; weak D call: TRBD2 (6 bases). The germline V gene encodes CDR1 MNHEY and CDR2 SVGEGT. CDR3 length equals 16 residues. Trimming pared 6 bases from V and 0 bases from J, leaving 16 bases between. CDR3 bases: TGTGCCAGCAGAGACACTAGCCTACGCAGCACAGATACGCAGTATTTT. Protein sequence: CASRDTSLRSTDTQYF.

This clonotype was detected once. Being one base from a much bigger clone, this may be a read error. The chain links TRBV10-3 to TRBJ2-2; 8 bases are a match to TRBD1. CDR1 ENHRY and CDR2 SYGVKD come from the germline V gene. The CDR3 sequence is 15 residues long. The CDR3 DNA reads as TGTGCCATCAGACCGGGACAGGCGAACACCGAGGAGCTGTTTTTT. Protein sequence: CAIRPGQANTEELFF.

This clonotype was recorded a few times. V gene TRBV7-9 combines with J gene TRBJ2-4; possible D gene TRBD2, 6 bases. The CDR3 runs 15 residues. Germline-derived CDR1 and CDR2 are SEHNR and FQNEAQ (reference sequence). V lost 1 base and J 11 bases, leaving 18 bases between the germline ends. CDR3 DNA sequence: TGTGCCAGCAGCTTAGGTGGAGTGGTAGGAGGGGTTCAGTACTTC. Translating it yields CASSLGGVVGGVQYF.

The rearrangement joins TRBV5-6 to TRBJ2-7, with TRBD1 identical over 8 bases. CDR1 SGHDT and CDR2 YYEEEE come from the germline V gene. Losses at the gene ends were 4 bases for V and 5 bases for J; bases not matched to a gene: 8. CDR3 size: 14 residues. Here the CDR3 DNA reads TGTGCCAGCAGCCTCGACAGGGGTGAGCACGAGCAGTACTTC. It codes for CASSLDRGEHEQYF. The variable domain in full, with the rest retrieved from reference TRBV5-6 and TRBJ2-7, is DAGVTQSPTHLIKTRGQQVTLRCSPKSGHDTVSWYQQALGQGPQFIFQYYEEEERQRGNFPDRFSGHQFPNYSSELNVNALLLGDSALYLCASSLDRGEHEQYFGPGTRLTVT.

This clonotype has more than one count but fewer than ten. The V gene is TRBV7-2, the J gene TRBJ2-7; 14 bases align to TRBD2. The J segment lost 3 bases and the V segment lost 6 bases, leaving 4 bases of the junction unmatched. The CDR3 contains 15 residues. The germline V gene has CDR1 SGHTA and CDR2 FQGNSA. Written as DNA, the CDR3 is TGTGCCAGCAGACATGGACTAGCGGGAGGCTACGAGCAGTACTTC. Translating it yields CASRHGLAGGYEQYF.

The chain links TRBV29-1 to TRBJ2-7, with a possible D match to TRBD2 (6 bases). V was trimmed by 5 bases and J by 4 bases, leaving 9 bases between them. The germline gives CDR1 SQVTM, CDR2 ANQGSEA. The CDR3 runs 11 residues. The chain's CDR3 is CSVTSGYEQYF. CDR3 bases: TGCAGCGTTACCAGCGGGTACGAGCAGTACTTC.

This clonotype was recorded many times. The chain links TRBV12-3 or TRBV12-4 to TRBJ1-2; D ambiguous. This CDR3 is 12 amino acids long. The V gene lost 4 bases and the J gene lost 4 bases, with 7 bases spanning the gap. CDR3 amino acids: CASSSHSYGYTF. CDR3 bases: TGTGCCAGCAGTTCCCACAGCTATGGCTACACCTTC.

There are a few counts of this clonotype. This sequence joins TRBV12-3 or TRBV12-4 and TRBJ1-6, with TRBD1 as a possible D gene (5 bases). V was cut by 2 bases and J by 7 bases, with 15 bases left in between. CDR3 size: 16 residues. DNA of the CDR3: TGTGCCAGCAGTTTAACAGCCCTCTGGGACAATTCACCCCTCCACTTT. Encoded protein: CASSLTALWDNSPLHF.

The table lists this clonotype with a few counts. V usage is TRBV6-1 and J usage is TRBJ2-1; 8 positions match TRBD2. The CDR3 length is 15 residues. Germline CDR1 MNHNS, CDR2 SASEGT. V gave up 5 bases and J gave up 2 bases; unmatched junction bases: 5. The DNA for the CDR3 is TGTGCCAGCAGTCGACGGGGGGGGGCCTACAATGAGCAGTTCTTC. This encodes CASSRRGGAYNEQFF.

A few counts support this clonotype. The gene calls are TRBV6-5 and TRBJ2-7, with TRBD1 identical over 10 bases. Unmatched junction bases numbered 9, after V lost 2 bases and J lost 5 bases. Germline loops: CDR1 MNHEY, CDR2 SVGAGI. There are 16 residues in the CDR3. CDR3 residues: CASSYHPVDRGNEQYF. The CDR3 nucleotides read TGTGCCAGCAGTTACCACCCGGTGGACAGGGGGAACGAGCAGTACTTC.

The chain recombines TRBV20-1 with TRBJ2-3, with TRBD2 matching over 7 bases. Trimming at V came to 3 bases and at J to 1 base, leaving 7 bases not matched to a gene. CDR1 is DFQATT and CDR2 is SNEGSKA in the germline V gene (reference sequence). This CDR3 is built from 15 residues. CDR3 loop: CSASGTRGGTDTQYF. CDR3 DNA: TGCAGTGCTAGCGGAACACGGGGGGGCACAGATACGCAGTATTTT.

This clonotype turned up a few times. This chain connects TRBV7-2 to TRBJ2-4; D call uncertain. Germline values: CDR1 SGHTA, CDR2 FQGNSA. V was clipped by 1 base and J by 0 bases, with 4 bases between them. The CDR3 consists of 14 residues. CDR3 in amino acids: CASSLGIAKNIQYF. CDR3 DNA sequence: TGTGCCAGCAGCTTAGGGATAGCCAAAAACATTCAGTACTTC.

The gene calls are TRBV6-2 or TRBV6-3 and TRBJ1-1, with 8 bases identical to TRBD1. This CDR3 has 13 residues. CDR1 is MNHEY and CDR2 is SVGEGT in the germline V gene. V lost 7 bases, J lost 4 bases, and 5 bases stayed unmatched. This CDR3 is CASTYTGGTEAFF. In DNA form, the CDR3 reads TGTGCCAGCACTTATACAGGGGGCACTGAAGCTTTCTTT.

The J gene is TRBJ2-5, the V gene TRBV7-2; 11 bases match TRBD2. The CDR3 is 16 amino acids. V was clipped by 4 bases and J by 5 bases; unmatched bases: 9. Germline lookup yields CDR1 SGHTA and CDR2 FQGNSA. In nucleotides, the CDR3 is TGTGCCAGCAGCTCTATAGCGGGGGGGCCCGGGGAGACCCAGTACTTC. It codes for CASSSIAGGPGETQYF.

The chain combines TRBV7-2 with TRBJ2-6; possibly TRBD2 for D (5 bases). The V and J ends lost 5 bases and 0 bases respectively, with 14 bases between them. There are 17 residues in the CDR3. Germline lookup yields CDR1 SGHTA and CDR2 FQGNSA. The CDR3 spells CASSPRGQNSGANVLTF. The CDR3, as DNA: TGTGCCAGCAGCCCCCGAGGGCAGAACTCTGGGGCCAACGTCCTGACTTTC.

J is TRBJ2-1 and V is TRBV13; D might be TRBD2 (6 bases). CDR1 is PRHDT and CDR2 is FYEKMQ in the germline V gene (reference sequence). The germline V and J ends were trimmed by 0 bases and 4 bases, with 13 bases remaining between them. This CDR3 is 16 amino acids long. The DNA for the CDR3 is TGTGCCAGCAGCTTAGGCGGCGGGAATAGGTACAATGAGCAGTTCTTC. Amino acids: CASSLGGGNRYNEQFF.

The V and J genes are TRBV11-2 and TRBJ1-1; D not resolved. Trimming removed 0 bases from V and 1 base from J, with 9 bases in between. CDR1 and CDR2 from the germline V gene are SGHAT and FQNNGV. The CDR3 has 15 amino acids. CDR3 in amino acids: CASSLEYSSNTEAFF. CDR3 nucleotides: TGTGCCAGCAGCTTAGAATACAGTTCGAACACTGAAGCTTTCTTT.

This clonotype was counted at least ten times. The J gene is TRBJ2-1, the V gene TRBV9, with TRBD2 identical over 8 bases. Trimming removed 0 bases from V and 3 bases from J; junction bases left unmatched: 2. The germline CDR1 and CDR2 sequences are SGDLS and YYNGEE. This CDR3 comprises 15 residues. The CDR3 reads CASSVDTSGYNEQFF. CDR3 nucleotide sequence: TGTGCCAGCAGCGTAGATACTAGCGGCTACAATGAGCAGTTCTTC.

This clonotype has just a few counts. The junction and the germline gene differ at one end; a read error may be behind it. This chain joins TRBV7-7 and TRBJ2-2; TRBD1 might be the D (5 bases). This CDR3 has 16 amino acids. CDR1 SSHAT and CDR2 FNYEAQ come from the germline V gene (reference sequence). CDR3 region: CASSLVTAPRAGELFF. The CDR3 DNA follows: TGTGCTAGCAGCTTAGTGACAGCCCCGCGAGCCGGGGAGCTGTTTTTT.

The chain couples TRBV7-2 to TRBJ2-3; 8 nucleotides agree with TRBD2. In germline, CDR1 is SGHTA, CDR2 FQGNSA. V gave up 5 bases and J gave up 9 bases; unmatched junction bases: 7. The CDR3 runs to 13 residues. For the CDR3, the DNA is TGTGCCAGCAGCAAGAGCGGGGGTGAAACGCAGTATTTT. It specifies CASSKSGGETQYF.

CDR3 nucleotide sequence: TGTGCCAGCAGCTCCATGGGCGTATCGGAGACCCAGTACTTC. Translating gives CASSSMGVSETQYF. V is TRBV7-2 and J is TRBJ2-5; D gene ambiguous. CDR3 length equals 14 residues. Germline V gene sequence: CDR1 SGHTA, CDR2 FQGNSA. Deletions cut 4 bases from V and 5 bases from J, with 14 bases between. Full variable domain (remainder filled in from reference TRBV7-2 and TRBJ2-5): GAGVSQSPSNKVTEKGKDVELRCDPISGHTALYWYRQSLGQGLEFLIYFQGNSAPDKSGLPSDRFSAERTGGSVSTLTIQRTQQEDSAVYLCASSSMGVSETQYFGPGTRLLVL.

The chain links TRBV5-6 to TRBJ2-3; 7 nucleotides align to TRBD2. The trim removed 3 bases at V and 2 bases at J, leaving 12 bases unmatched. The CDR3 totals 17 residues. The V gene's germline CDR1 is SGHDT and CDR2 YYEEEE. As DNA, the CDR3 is TGTGCCAGCAGCTGGGGGGGGAGTGAGACACTCACAGATACGCAGTATTTT. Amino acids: CASSWGGSETLTDTQYF.

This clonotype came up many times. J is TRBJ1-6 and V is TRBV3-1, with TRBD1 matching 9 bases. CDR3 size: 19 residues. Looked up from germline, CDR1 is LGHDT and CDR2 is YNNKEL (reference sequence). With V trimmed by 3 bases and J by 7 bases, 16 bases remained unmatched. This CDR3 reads CASSQSRPLRDRENSPLHF. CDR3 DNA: TGTGCCAGCAGCCAGAGCAGGCCTTTGAGGGACAGGGAGAATTCACCCCTCCACTTT.

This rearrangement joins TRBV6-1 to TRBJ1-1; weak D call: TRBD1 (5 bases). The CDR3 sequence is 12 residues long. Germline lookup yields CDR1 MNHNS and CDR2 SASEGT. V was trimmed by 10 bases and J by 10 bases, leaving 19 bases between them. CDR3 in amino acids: CATQLGVGGAFF. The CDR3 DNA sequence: TGTGCCACCCAGTTGGGGGTGGGGGGAGCTTTCTTT.

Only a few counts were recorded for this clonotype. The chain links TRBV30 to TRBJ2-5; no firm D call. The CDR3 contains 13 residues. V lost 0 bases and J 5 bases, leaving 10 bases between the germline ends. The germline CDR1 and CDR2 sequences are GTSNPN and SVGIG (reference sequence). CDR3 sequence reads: CAWSVRSRETQYF. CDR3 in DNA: TGTGCCTGGAGTGTTCGATCTCGGGAGACCCAGTACTTC.

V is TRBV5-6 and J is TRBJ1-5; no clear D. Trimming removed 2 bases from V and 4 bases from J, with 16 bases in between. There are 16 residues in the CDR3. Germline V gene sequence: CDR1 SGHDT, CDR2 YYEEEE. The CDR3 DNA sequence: TGTGCCAGCAGCTTTCGGTTCAGCCCGGTTAATCAGCCCCAGCATTTT. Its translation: CASSFRFSPVNQPQHF.

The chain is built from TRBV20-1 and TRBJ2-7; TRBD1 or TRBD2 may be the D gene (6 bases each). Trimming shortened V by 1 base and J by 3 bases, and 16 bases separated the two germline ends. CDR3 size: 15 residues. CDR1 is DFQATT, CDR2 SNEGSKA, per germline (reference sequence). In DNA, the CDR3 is TGCAGTGCTAGAGTTCCCGGGGGCCAGGGCTACGAGCAGTACTTC. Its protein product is CSARVPGGQGYEQYF.

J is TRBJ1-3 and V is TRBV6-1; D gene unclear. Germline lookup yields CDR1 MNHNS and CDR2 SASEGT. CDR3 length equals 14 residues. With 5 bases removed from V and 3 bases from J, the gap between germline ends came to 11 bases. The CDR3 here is CASSKNAYGNTIYF. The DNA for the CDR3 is TGTGCCAGCAGTAAGAATGCGTATGGAAACACCATATATTTT.

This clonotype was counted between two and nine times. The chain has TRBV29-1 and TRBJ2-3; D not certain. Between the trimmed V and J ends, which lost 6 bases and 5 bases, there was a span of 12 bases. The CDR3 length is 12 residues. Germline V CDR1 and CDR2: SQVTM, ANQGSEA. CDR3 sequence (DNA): TGCAGCGTCGATGGCGGTGTAGATACGCAGTATTTT. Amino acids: CSVDGGVDTQYF.